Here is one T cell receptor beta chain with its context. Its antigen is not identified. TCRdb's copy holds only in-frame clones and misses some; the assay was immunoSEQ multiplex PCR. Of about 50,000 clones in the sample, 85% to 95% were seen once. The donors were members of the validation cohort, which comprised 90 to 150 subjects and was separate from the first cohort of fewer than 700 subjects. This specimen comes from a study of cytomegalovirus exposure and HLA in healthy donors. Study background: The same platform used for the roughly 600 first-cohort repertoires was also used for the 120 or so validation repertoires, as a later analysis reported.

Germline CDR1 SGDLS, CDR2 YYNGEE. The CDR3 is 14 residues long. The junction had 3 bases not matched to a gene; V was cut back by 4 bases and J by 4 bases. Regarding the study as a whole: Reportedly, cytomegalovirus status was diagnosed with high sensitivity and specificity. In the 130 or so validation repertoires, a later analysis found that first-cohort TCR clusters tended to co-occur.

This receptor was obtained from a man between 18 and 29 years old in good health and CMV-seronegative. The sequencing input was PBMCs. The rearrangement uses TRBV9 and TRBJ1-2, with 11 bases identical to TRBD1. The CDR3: CASSSGQGAYGYTF. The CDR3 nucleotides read TGTGCCAGCAGCTCCGGACAGGGGGCCTATGGCTACACCTTC.